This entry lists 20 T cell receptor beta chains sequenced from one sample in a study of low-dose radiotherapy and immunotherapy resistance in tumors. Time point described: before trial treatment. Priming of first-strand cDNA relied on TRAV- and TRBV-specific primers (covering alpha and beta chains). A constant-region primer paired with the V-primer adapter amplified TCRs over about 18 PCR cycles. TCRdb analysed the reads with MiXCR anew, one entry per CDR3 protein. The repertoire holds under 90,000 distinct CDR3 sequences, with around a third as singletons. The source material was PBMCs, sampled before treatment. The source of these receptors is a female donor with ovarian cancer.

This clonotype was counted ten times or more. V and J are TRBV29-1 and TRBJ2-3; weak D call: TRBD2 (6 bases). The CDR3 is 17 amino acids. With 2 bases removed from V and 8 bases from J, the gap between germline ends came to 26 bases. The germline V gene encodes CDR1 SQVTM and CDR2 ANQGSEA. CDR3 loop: CSVEKISAGRFLGTQYF. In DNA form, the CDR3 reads TGCAGCGTTGAAAAAATATCAGCGGGCCGCTTCTTGGGTACGCAGTATTTT.

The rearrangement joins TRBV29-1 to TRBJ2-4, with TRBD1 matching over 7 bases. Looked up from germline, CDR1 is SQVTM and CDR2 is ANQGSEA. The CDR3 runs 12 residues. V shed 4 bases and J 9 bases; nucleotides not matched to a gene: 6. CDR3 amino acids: CSVGQGSPIQYF. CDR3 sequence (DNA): TGCAGCGTTGGACAGGGAAGTCCCATTCAGTACTTC. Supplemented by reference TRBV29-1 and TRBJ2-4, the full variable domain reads SAVISQKPSRDICQRGTSLTIQCQVDSQVTMMFWYRQQPGQSLTLIATANQGSEATYESGFVIDKFPISRPNLTFSTLTVSNMSPEDSSIYLCSVGQGSPIQYFGAGTRLSVL.

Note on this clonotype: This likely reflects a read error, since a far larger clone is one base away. The CDR3 bases are TGTGCCAGCAGTTTAGCTGCTGGATACGAGCAGTTCTTC. Protein sequence: CASSLAAGYEQFF. The chain is built from TRBV28 and TRBJ2-1; D remains ambiguous. V was clipped by 2 bases and J by 10 bases, with 12 bases between them. CDR3 length: 13 residues. CDR1 is MDHEN and CDR2 is SYDVKM in the germline V gene.

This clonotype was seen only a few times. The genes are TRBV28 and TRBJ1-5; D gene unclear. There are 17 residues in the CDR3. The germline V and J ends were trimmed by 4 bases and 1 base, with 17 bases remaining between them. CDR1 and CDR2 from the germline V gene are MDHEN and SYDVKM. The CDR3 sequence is CASSYTSDRRSNQPQHF. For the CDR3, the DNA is TGTGCCAGCAGTTATACTTCGGACCGGAGGAGCAATCAGCCCCAGCATTTT.

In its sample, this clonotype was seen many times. The CDR3 nucleotides read TGTGCCAGCGCCGACAGCCTCGCGAACACCGGGGAGCTGTTTTTT. Translated, it gives CASADSLANTGELFF. The chain recombines TRBV2 with TRBJ2-2; tentative D call: TRBD1 (5 bases). The germline V gene has CDR1 SNHLY and CDR2 FYNNEI. The CDR3 is 15 residues long. V dropped 8 bases and J dropped 0 bases, with 13 bases sitting between them.

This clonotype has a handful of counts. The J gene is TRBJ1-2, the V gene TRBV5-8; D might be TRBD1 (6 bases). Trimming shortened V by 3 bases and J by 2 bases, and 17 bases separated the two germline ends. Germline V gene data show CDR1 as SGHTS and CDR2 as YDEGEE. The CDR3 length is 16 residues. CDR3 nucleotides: TGTGCCAGCAGCTACTACAGGGTACCTTACAACTATGGCTACACCTTC. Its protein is CASSYYRVPYNYGYTF.

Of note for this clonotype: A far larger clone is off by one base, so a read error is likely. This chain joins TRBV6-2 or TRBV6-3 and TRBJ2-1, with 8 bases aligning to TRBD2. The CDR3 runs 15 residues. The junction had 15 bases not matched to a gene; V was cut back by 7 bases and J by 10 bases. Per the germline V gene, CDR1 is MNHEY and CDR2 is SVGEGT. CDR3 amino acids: CASTSGSRLSYEQFF. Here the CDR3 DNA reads TGTGCCAGCACCAGCGGGAGCCGATTATCTTACGAGCAGTTCTTC.

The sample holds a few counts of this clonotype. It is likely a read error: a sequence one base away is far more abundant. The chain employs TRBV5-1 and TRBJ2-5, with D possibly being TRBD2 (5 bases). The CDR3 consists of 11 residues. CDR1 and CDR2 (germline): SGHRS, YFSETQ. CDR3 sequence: CASSLWETQCF. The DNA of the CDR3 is TGTGCCAGCAGCCTCTGGGAGACCCAGTGCTTC.

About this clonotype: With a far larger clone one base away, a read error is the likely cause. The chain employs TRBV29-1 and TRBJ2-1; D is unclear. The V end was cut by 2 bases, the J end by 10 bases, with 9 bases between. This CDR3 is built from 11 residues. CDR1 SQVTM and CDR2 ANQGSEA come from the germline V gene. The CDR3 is CSVESNYEQFF. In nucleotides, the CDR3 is TGCAGCGTTGAATCCAACTACGAGCAGTTCTTC.

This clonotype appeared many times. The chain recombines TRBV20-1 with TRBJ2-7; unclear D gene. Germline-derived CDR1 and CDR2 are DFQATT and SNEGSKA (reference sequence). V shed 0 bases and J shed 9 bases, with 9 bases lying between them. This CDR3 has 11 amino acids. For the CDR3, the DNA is TGCAGTGCTAGAGATGGGCGAGGGCAGTACTTC. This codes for CSARDGRGQYF.

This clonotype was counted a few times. The CDR3 sequence: CASSLYRVGSQETQYF. In nucleotides, the CDR3 is TGTGCCAGCAGTTTGTACAGGGTAGGGAGTCAAGAGACCCAGTACTTC. V usage is TRBV28 and J usage is TRBJ2-5, with a possible D match to TRBD1 (6 bases). Between the trimmed V and J ends, which lost 3 bases and 2 bases, there was a span of 16 bases. In germline, CDR1 is MDHEN, CDR2 SYDVKM. The CDR3 sequence is 16 residues long.

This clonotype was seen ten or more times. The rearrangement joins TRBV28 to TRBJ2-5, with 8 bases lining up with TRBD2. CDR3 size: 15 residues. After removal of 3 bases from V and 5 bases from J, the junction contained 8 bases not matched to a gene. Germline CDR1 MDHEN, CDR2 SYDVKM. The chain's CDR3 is CASSLRAGGRETQYF. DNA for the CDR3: TGTGCCAGCAGTTTGCGGGCGGGGGGTCGGGAGACCCAGTACTTC.

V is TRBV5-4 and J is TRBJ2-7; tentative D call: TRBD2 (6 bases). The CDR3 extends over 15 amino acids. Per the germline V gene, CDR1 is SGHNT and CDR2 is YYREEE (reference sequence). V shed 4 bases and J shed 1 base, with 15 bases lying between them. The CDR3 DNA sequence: TGTGCCAGCAGCGACTGGAGGGCCAGTTCCTACGAGCAGTACTTC. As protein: CASSDWRASSYEQYF.

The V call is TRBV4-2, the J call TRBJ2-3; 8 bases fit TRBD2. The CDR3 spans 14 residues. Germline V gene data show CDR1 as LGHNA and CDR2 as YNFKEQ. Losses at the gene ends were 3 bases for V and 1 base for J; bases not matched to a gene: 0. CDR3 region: CASSQREGTDTQYF. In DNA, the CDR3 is TGTGCCAGCAGCCAGCGGGAGGGCACAGATACGCAGTATTTT.

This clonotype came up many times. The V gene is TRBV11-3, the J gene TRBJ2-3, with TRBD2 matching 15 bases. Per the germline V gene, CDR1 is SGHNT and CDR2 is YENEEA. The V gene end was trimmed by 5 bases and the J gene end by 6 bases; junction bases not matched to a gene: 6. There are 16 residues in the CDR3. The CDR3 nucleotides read TGTGCCAGCAGCGTGGGACTAGCGGGAGGAGGGGATACGCAGTATTTT. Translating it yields CASSVGLAGGGDTQYF.

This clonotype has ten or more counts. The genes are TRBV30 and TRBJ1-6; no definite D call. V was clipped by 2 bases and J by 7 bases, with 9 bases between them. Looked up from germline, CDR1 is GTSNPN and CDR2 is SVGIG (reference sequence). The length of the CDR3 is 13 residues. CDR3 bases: TGTGCCTGGAGTCCCGTCGGGAATTCACCCCTCCACTTT. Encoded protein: CAWSPVGNSPLHF.

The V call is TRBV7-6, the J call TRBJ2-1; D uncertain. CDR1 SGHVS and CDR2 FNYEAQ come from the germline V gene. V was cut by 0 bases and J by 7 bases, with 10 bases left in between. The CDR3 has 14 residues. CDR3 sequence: CASSLAHSTNEQFF. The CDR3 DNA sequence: TGTGCCAGCAGCTTAGCACACAGTACGAATGAGCAGTTCTTC.

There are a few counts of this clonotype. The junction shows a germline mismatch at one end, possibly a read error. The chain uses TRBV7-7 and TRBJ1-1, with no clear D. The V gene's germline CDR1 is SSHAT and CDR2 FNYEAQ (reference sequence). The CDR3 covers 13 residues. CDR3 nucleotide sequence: TGTGCTAGCAGCCAGGAAAGAGACACTGAAGCTTTCTTT. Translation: CASSQERDTEAFF. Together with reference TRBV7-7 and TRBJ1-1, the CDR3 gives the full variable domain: GAGVSQSPRYKVTKRGQDVTLRCDPISSHATLYWYQQALGQGPEFLTYFNYEAQPDKSGLPSDRFSAERPEGSISTLTIQRTEQRDSAMYRCASSQERDTEAFFGQGTRLTVV.

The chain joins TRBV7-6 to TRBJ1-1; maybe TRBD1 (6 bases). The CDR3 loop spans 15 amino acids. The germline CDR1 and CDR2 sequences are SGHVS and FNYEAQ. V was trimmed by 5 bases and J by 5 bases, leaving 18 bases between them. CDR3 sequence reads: CASSHEGGLRTEAFF. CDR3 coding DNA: TGTGCCAGCAGCCACGAGGGGGGGTTAAGAACTGAAGCTTTCTTT.

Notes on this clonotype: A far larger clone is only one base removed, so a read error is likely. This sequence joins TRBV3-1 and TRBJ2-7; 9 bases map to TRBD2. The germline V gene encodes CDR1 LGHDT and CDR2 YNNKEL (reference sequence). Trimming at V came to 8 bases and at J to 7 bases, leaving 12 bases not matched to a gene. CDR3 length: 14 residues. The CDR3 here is CASATSGYYNEQYF. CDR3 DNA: TGTGCCAGCGCGACTAGCGGATATTACAATGAGCAGTACTTC.